The rows below give T cell receptor beta chains drawn from one sample of a study of cytomegalovirus exposure and HLA in healthy donors. TCRdb keeps only in-frame clones here, not all; method: immunoSEQ multiplex PCR. The profile shows tens of thousands of clones, around 70% of them singletons. Input material: PBMCs. The origin of the receptors is a woman between 35 and 50 years old in good health and CMV-seropositive. Each CDR3 is given with its conserved first and last residue. Each record gives: D gene, V gene, clone size, J gene, CDR3 DNA, CDR3 protein. The D gene is left open where the match is weak. Part of the rows lack a size; the others show once, few, many or a class for expanded clones.

D gene: TRBD1; V gene: TRBV7-2; clone size: NA; J gene: TRBJ1-1; CDR3 DNA: TGTGCCAGCAGCCTTGGGACAGGGCACACTGAAGCTTTCTTT; CDR3 protein: CASSLGTGHTEAFF
D gene: NA; V gene: TRBV30; clone size: NA; J gene: TRBJ2-7; CDR3 DNA: TGTGCCTGGAGTGTATTCTACGAGCAGTACTTC; CDR3 protein: CAWSVFYEQYF
D gene: TRBD2; V gene: TRBV5-6; clone size: NA; J gene: TRBJ2-5; CDR3 DNA: TGTGCCAGCAGCTGGGGGGGGACCCAGTACTTC; CDR3 protein: CASSWGGTQYF
D gene: TRBD1; V gene: TRBV13; clone size: NA; J gene: TRBJ1-4; CDR3 DNA: TGTGCCAGCAGCTTAGGACAGGGGGCGCGGGAGACTGAAAAACTGTTTTTT; CDR3 protein: CASSLGQGARETEKLFF
D gene: NA; V gene: TRBV6-1; clone size: NA; J gene: TRBJ2-7; CDR3 DNA: TGTGCTTCGAGAGGTGCAGTCATCTACGAGCAGTACTTC; CDR3 protein: CASRGAVIYEQYF
D gene: NA; V gene: TRBV12-5; clone size: medium-sized; J gene: TRBJ1-1; CDR3 DNA: TGTGCTAGTGGTTTGGGGCAGTTGAACACTGAAGCTTTCTTT; CDR3 protein: CASGLGQLNTEAFF
D gene: TRBD2; V gene: TRBV7-9; clone size: once; J gene: TRBJ2-2; CDR3 DNA: TGTGCCAGCAGATCTAGCGGGAGTCGCACCGGGGAGCTGTTTTTT; CDR3 protein: CASRSSGSRTGELFF
D gene: TRBD1; V gene: TRBV7-9; clone size: few; J gene: TRBJ1-1; CDR3 DNA: TGTGCCAGCAGCCCTCCGGGACAGGAAAACACTGAAGCTTTCTTT; CDR3 protein: CASSPPGQENTEAFF
D gene: TRBD1; V gene: TRBV6-5; clone size: NA; J gene: TRBJ1-1; CDR3 DNA: TGTGCCAGCAGTTACTCCGGGACAGGCGCTTTCTTT; CDR3 protein: CASSYSGTGAFF
D gene: NA; V gene: TRBV6-1; clone size: NA; J gene: TRBJ1-1; CDR3 DNA: TGTGCCGGGACAAGGACAGCAGGGACTGAAGCTTTCTTT; CDR3 protein: CAGTRTAGTEAFF
D gene: TRBD2; V gene: TRBV5-6; clone size: NA; J gene: TRBJ2-1; CDR3 DNA: TGTGCCAGCAGCGATCTAGCGGGGGGGAGGAATGAGCAGTTCTTC; CDR3 protein: CASSDLAGGRNEQFF
D gene: TRBD1; V gene: TRBV28; clone size: NA; J gene: TRBJ2-7; CDR3 DNA: TGTGCCAGCAGTTCGTTACAGGGGGGAACCTACGAGCAGTACTTC; CDR3 protein: CASSSLQGGTYEQYF
D gene: NA; V gene: TRBV27; clone size: NA; J gene: TRBJ1-5; CDR3 DNA: TGTGCCAGCAGCCCGGTGGGAGATAGGCCAAATCAGCCCCAGCATTTT; CDR3 protein: CASSPVGDRPNQPQHF
D gene: NA; V gene: TRBV5-1; clone size: few; J gene: TRBJ2-7; CDR3 DNA: TGCGCCAGCAGCTTACAGGGTCCCCACTACGAGCAGTACTTC; CDR3 protein: CASSLQGPHYEQYF
D gene: NA; V gene: TRBV6-4; clone size: NA; J gene: TRBJ2-1; CDR3 DNA: TGTGCCAGCAGTGGACAGGGAGGCTCCTACAATGAGCAGTTCTTC; CDR3 protein: CASSGQGGSYNEQFF
D gene: TRBD1; V gene: TRBV4-3; clone size: NA; J gene: TRBJ1-6; CDR3 DNA: TGCGCCAGCAGCCAAGATACAGGGGTAGGGTCACCCCTCCACTTT; CDR3 protein: CASSQDTGVGSPLHF
D gene: NA; V gene: TRBV6-1; clone size: NA; J gene: TRBJ2-5; CDR3 DNA: TGTGCCAGCAGTGTGTTGGGGGGATTAGGTGAGACCCAGTACTTC; CDR3 protein: CASSVLGGLGETQYF
D gene: NA; V gene: TRBV2; clone size: NA; J gene: TRBJ1-4; CDR3 DNA: TGTGCCAGCGGAACCGGGTTTGAAAAACTGTTTTTT; CDR3 protein: CASGTGFEKLFF
D gene: NA; V gene: TRBV6-6; clone size: few; J gene: TRBJ2-1; CDR3 DNA: TGTGCCAGCACCTCCCGGGGATACAATGAGCAGTTCTTC; CDR3 protein: CASTSRGYNEQFF
D gene: TRBD1; V gene: TRBV4-1; clone size: NA; J gene: TRBJ1-1; CDR3 DNA: TGCGCCAGCAGCCAAGTTGGGACAGTTATCACTGAAGCTTTCTTT; CDR3 protein: CASSQVGTVITEAFF
D gene: TRBD1; V gene: TRBV7-9; clone size: NA; J gene: TRBJ1-2; CDR3 DNA: TGTGCCAGCAGCTCAGGGGGCGGCTATGGCTACACCTTC; CDR3 protein: CASSSGGGYGYTF
D gene: NA; V gene: TRBV28; clone size: once; J gene: TRBJ2-7; CDR3 DNA: TGTGCCAGCAGCCACCTACAGGGAGGGTCCTACGAGCAGTACTTC; CDR3 protein: CASSHLQGGSYEQYF
D gene: TRBD2; V gene: TRBV7-2; clone size: NA; J gene: TRBJ2-1; CDR3 DNA: TGTGCCAGCAGCGGGGGACTAGCGGTGAGTAATGAGCAGTTCTTC; CDR3 protein: CASSGGLAVSNEQFF
D gene: NA; V gene: TRBV27; clone size: NA; J gene: TRBJ2-2; CDR3 DNA: TGTGCCAGCAGTTTCGACGGTAGCTACACCGGGGAGCTGTTTTTT; CDR3 protein: CASSFDGSYTGELFF
D gene: NA; V gene: TRBV7-2; clone size: NA; J gene: TRBJ1-6; CDR3 DNA: TGTGCCAGCAGCTTAGTAACACAGGATAATTCACCCCTCCACTTT; CDR3 protein: CASSLVTQDNSPLHF
D gene: NA; V gene: TRBV6-5; clone size: NA; J gene: TRBJ2-3; CDR3 DNA: TGTGCCAGCAGCCGTAGACTCACAGATACGCAGTATTTT; CDR3 protein: CASSRRLTDTQYF
D gene: NA; V gene: TRBV9; clone size: NA; J gene: TRBJ1-3; CDR3 DNA: TGTGCCAGCAGCGTCATGGGGAGTTCTGGAAACACCATATATTTT; CDR3 protein: CASSVMGSSGNTIYF
D gene: NA; V gene: TRBV9; clone size: NA; J gene: TRBJ1-1; CDR3 DNA: TGTGCCAGCAGCCCTGGAGGGGGAGGGCTGGGAGCTTTCTTT; CDR3 protein: CASSPGGGGLGAFF
D gene: NA; V gene: TRBV2; clone size: NA; J gene: TRBJ1-3; CDR3 DNA: TGTGCCAGCAGTGAGACCGGTTACGGACAAAACTATGGAAACACCATATATTTT; CDR3 protein: CASSETGYGQNYGNTIYF
D gene: TRBD1; V gene: TRBV5-8; clone size: NA; J gene: TRBJ1-2; CDR3 DNA: TGTGCCAGCAGCTGGGGACAGGGGGATATGTATGGCTACACCTTC; CDR3 protein: CASSWGQGDMYGYTF
D gene: NA; V gene: TRBV19; clone size: few; J gene: TRBJ2-7; CDR3 DNA: TGTGCCAGTAGCCGGATGAACTCGCTCGGGGAGCAGTACTTC; CDR3 protein: CASSRMNSLGEQYF
D gene: NA; V gene: TRBV4-2; clone size: NA; J gene: TRBJ2-1; CDR3 DNA: TGTGCCAGCAGTCTGAGGACTGGAGCACCTAATGAGCAGTTCTTC; CDR3 protein: CASSLRTGAPNEQFF
D gene: NA; V gene: TRBV28; clone size: NA; J gene: TRBJ1-1; CDR3 DNA: TGTGCCAGCAGTTTGCCCTATAGCGGGGAAGAAACTTTCTTT; CDR3 protein: CASSLPYSGEETFF
D gene: NA; V gene: TRBV28; clone size: NA; J gene: TRBJ1-5; CDR3 DNA: TGTGCCAGCAAGGAGTGTATGGGGCTGGTATGCAATCAGCCCCAGCATTTT; CDR3 protein: CASKECMGLVCNQPQHF
D gene: TRBD1; V gene: TRBV19; clone size: NA; J gene: TRBJ2-7; CDR3 DNA: TGTGCCAGTAGTAGACGGGACAGACCCTACGAGCAGTACTTC; CDR3 protein: CASSRRDRPYEQYF
D gene: NA; V gene: TRBV30; clone size: NA; J gene: TRBJ2-7; CDR3 DNA: TGTGCCTGGAGCCCCGGGACTCCCTTCTCCTACGAGCAGTACTTC; CDR3 protein: CAWSPGTPFSYEQYF
D gene: TRBD1; V gene: TRBV6-5; clone size: NA; J gene: TRBJ1-1; CDR3 DNA: TGTGCCAGCAGCCGGACAGGGTACACTGAAGCTTTCTTT; CDR3 protein: CASSRTGYTEAFF
D gene: TRBD1; V gene: TRBV27; clone size: NA; J gene: TRBJ1-4; CDR3 DNA: TGTGCCAGCAGTTTACGGGGACAGGGAGGAAAACTGTTTTTT; CDR3 protein: CASSLRGQGGKLFF
D gene: NA; V gene: TRBV7-2; clone size: NA; J gene: TRBJ2-1; CDR3 DNA: TGTGCCAGCAGCTTGGCCAGCGCCAATGAGCAGTTCTTC; CDR3 protein: CASSLASANEQFF
D gene: TRBD1; V gene: TRBV5-1; clone size: NA; J gene: TRBJ1-2; CDR3 DNA: TGCGCCAGCAGCTACGGACAGGAGACAAACTATGGCTACACCTTC; CDR3 protein: CASSYGQETNYGYTF
D gene: TRBD1; V gene: TRBV30; clone size: NA; J gene: TRBJ1-4; CDR3 DNA: TGTGCCTGGAAACAGGGGGTAGTAGGGGAAAAACTGTTTTTT; CDR3 protein: CAWKQGVVGEKLFF
D gene: NA; V gene: TRBV7-6; clone size: NA; J gene: TRBJ2-5; CDR3 DNA: TGTGCCAGCAGCCTAATCACCCAAGAGACCCAGTACTTC; CDR3 protein: CASSLITQETQYF
D gene: NA; V gene: TRBV21-1; clone size: NA; J gene: TRBJ1-3; CDR3 DNA: TGTGCCAGCAGCCAGACAGGGTCCGGAAACACCATATATTTT; CDR3 protein: CASSQTGSGNTIYF
D gene: NA; V gene: TRBV5-1; clone size: NA; J gene: TRBJ2-2; CDR3 DNA: TGCGCCAGCAGCTTGTTACAGACCGCTAACAGGGGGGAGCTGTTTTTT; CDR3 protein: CASSLLQTANRGELFF
D gene: NA; V gene: TRBV7-2; clone size: NA; J gene: TRBJ2-7; CDR3 DNA: TGTGCCAGCAGCCCCCCGGGAGCCGGCCTCGAGCAGTACTTC; CDR3 protein: CASSPPGAGLEQYF
D gene: TRBD1; V gene: TRBV29-1; clone size: NA; J gene: TRBJ2-7; CDR3 DNA: TGCAGCGCAGGGACAGGGTTCGAGCAGTACTTC; CDR3 protein: CSAGTGFEQYF